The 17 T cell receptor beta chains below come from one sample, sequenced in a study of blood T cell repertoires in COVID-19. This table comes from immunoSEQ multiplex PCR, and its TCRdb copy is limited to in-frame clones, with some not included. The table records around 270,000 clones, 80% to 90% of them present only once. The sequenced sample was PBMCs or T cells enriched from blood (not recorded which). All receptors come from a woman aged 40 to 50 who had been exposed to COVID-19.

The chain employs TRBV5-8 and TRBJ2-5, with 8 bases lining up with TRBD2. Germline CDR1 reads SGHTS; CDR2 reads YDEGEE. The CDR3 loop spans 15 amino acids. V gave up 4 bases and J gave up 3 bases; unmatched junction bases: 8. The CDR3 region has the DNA TGTGCCAGCAGCCCGGGAGGGACCACTGAAGAGACCCAGTACTTC. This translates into CASSPGGTTEETQYF. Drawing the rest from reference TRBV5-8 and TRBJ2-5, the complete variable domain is EAGVTQSPTHLIKTRGQQATLRCSPISGHTSVYWYQQALGLGLQFLLWYDEGEERNRGNFPPRFSGRQFPNYSSELNVNALELEDSALYLCASSPGGTTEETQYFGPGTRLLVL.

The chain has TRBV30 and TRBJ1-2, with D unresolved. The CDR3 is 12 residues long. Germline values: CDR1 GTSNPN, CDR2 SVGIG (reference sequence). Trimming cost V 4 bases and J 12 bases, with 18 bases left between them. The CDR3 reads CAWNINDADNTF. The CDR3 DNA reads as TGTGCCTGGAATATAAACGATGCAGACAACACCTTC.

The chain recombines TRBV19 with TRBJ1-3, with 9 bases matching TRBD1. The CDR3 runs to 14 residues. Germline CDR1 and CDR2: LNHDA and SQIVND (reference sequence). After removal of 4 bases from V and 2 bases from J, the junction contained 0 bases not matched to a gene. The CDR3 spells CASSRQGAGNTIYF. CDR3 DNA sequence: TGTGCCAGTAGTAGACAGGGGGCTGGAAACACCATATATTTT.

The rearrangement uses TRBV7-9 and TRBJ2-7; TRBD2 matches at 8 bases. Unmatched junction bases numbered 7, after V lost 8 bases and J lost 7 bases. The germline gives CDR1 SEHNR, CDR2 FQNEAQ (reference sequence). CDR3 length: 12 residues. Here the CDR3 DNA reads TGTGCCAGCGAGCGGGGGACGAGTGAGCAGTACTTC. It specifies CASERGTSEQYF.

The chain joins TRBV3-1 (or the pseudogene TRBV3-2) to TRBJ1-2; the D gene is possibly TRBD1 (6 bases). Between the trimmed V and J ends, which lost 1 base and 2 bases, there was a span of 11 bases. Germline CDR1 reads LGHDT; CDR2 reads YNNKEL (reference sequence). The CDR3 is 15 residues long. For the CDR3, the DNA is TGTGCCAGCAGCCAAGGACAGGTCCTCAACTATGGCTACACCTTC. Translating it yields CASSQGQVLNYGYTF.

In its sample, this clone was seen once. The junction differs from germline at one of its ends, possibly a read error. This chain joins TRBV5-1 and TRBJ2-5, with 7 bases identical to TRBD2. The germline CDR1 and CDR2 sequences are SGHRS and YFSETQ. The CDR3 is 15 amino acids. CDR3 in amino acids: CASRRLAGAQETQYF. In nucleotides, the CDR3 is TGTGCCAGCAGAAGACTCGCGGGAGCCCAAGAGACCCAGTACTTC.

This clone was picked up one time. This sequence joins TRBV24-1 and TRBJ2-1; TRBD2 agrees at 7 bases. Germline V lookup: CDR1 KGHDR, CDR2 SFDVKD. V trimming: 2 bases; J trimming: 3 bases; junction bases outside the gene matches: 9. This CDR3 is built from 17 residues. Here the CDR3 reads CATSDSTSGTFYNEQFF. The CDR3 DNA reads TGTGCCACCAGTGATTCTACGAGCGGGACGTTCTACAATGAGCAGTTCTTC.

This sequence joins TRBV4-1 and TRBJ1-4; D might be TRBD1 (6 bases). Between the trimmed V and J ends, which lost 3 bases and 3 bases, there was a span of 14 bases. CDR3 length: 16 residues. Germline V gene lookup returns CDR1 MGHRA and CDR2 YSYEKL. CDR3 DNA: TGCGCCAGCAGCCAGGCAGACAGGCCACCTAATGAAAAACTGTTTTTT. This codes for CASSQADRPPNEKLFF.

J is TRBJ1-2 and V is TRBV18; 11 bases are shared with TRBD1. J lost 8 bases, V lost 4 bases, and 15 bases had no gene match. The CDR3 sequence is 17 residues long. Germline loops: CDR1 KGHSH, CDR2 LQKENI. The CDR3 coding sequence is TGTGCCAGCTCACAGACTCCGGGACAGGGGGATTTGGAGGGCTACACCTTC. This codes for CASSQTPGQGDLEGYTF. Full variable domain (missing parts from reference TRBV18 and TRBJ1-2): NAGVMQNPRHLVRRRGQEARLRCSPMKGHSHVYWYRQLPEEGLKFMVYLQKENIIDESGMPKERFSAEFPKEGPSILRIQQVVRGDSAAYFCASSQTPGQGDLEGYTFGSGTRLTVV.

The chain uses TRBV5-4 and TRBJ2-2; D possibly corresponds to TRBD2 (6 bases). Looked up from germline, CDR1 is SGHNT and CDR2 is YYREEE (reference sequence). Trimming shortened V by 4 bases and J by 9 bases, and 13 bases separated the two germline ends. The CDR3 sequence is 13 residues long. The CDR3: CASSDGSARELFF. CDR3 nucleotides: TGTGCCAGCAGCGACGGGAGCGCGCGGGAGCTGTTTTTT.

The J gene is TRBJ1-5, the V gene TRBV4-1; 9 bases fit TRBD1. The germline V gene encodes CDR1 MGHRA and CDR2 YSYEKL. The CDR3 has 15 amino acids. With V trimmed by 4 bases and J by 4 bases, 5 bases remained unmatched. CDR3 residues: CASSPRGQGNQPQHF. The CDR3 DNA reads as TGCGCCAGCAGCCCCAGGGGACAGGGAAATCAGCCCCAGCATTTT.

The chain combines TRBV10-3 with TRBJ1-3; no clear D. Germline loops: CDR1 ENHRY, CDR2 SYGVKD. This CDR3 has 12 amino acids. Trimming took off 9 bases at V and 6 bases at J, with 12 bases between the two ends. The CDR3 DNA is TGTGCCATAGCAGCGGGGTCAAACACCATATATTTT. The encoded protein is CAIAAGSNTIYF.

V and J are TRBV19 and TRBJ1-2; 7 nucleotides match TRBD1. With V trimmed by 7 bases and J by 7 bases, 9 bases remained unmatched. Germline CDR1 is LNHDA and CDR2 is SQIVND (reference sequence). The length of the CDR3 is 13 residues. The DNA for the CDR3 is TGTGCCAGTAAAAGGGACAGCGGAGCTGGCTACACCTTC. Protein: CASKRDSGAGYTF.

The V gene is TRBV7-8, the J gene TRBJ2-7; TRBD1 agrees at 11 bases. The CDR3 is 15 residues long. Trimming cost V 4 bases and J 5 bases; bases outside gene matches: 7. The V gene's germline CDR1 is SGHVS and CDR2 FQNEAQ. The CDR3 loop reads CASSSGTGGQDEQYF. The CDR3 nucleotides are TGTGCCAGCAGCTCTGGGACAGGGGGTCAGGACGAGCAGTACTTC.

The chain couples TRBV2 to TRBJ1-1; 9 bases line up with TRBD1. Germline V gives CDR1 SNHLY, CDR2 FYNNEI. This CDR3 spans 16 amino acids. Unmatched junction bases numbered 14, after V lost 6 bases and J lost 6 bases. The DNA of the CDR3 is TGTGCCAGCAGCCACACGCCAGGACAGGGGAGGGCTGAAGCTTTCTTT. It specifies CASSHTPGQGRAEAFF.

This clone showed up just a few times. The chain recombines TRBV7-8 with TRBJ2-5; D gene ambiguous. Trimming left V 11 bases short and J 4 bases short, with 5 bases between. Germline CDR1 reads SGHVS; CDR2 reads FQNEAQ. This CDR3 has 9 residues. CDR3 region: CALGETQYF. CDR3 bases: TGTGCCCTAGGAGAGACCCAGTACTTC.

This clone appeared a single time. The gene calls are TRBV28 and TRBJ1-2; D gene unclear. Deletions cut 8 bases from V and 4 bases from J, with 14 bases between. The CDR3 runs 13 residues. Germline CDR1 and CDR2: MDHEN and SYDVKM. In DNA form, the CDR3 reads TGTGCCAGCCTTCCAGGTTCCCTCTATGGCTACACCTTC. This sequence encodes CASLPGSLYGYTF.